The sequence of this TCR beta chain was determined in a study of blood T cell repertoires in COVID-19 (dated by TCRdb to the early 2020s). Background on the whole study: Collaborator samples came from the United States, Italy and Spain and covered acute and convalescent phases of COVID-19. The prospective study material was composed of cDNA or gDNA derived from T cells, B-cell-depleted T cells, or PBMCs. Subjects who had been exposed to COVID-19, were actively infected with it, or had recovered from it provided the deeply sampled blood TCRbeta repertoires that made up the dataset. The repertoires were released in a freely available public database intended as a resource for research on the immune response to SARS-CoV-2. Samples came from the ongoing ImmuneRACE study (first 160 participants) plus 1,254 subjects from 6 global collaborators. Nearly every sample came with metadata listing a de-identified subject ID, COVID-19 status, age in years and sex. Where HLA class I and class II types were available, the types were taken from metadata supplied by the sample provider, not from assay-based typing.

The immunoSEQ Assay, a bias-controlled multiplex PCR, was used to amplify TCRbeta CDR3 regions from genomic DNA. The study's own analysis went as follows. The number of nucleated cells in each sample was estimated by amplification of reference gene primers within the assay. To quantify the absolute abundance of each unique TCRbeta CDR3 rearrangement, sequence reads were collapsed and filtered. For each sample, productive Simpson clonality was calculated as the square root of Simpson's diversity index over productive rearrangements. TCRdb's version of the immuneACCESS table is confined to in-frame rearrangements and falls short of the full clone set. An unresolved V gene accounts for under half of the shortfall where checked; the remainder is of unknown origin. V, J and clone size derive from that table, while D and trimming were established from the DNA sequence. The sample yields around 160,000 clones; around nine tenths were counted once. The top ten constitute approximately 2.5% of the sample.

Note on this clone: This clone's antigen is unknown. No base quality values were provided; no much bigger clone lies one nucleotide off.

Collaborating institutions collected whole blood in K2EDTA tubes following their own protocols. For TCRbeta analysis, collaborators shipped samples in one of three forms: frozen whole blood, isolated PBMCs, or DNA extracted from either of those sample types. The CDR3 contains 13 residues, cysteine and phenylalanine counted. CDR3 DNA only is kept here, 39 bases in frame from base 1. Sequences LGHNA (CDR1) and YNFKEQ (CDR2) are obtained from the germline V gene. V drops 0 bases and J drops 4 bases, leaving 5 bases in between. Broader findings and caveats from the paper: Clinical and demographic metadata were provided uncurated, with the amount varying by source and participant.

The rearranged segments are TRBV4-2 and TRBJ2-3; the D segment cannot be called with confidence. The source is a human donor in a cohort sampled during active COVID-19. Sequenced: peripheral blood. CDR3 region: CASSQDQSDTQYF. The base sequence is TGTGCCAGCAGCCAAGACCAGTCAGATACGCAGTATTTT.